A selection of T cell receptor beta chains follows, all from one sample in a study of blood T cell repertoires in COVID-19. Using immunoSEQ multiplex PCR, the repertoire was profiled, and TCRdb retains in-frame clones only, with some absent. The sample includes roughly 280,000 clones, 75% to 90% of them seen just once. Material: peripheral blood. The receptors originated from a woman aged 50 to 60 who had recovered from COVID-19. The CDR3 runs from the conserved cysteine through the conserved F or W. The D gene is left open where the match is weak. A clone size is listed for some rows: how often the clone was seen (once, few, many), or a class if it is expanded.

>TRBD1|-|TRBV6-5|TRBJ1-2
CASRDRGPNYGYTF
TGTGCCAGCAGGGACAGGGGGCCAAACTATGGCTACACCTTC
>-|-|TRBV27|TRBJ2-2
CASSVGQSTGELFF
TGTGCCAGCAGTGTGGGACAATCCACCGGGGAGCTGTTTTTT
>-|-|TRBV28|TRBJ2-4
CASSHQQAILAYF
TGTGCCAGCTCCCATCAACAGGCGATCTTGGCGTACTTC
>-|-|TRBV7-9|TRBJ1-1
CASSFLGVNTEAFF
TGTGCCAGCAGCTTCTTAGGGGTTAACACTGAAGCTTTCTTT
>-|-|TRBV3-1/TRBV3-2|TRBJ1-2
CASSPRATGNYGYTF
TGTGCCAGCAGCCCCAGGGCGACAGGAAACTATGGCTACACCTTC
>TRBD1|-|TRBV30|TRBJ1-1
CAWRGQGRAFF
TGTGCCTGGAGAGGACAGGGCAGAGCTTTCTTT
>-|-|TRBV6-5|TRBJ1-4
CASSYLQGGVNEKLFF
TGTGCCAGCAGTTACCTACAGGGTGGTGTTAATGAAAAACTGTTTTTT
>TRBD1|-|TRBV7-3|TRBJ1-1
CASSLYRGGEAFF
TGTGCCAGCAGCTTATACAGGGGGGGTGAAGCTTTCTTT
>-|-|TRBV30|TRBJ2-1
CAWSRSFDEQFF
TGTGCCTGGAGTAGAAGCTTCGATGAGCAGTTCTTC
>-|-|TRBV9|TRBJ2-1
CASSGSRSSYNEQFF
TGTGCCAGCAGCGGCAGTCGGAGCTCCTACAATGAGCAGTTCTTC
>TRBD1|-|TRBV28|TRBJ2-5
CASSLLTGGLKETQYF
TGTGCCAGCAGTTTACTTACAGGGGGACTGAAAGAGACCCAGTACTTC
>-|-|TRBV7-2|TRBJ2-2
CASSNLGGNTGELFF
TGTGCCAGCAGCAATTTGGGGGGTAACACCGGGGAGCTGTTTTTT
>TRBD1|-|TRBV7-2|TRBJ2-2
CASSSKGAGGTGELFF
TGTGCCAGCAGCTCCAAGGGGGCAGGCGGCACCGGGGAGCTGTTTTTT
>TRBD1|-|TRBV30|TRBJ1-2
CAWSQTGKGGYTF
TGTGCCTGGAGTCAGACAGGGAAGGGAGGCTACACCTTC
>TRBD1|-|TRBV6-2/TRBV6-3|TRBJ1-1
CASSPDRPTQEAFF
TGTGCCAGCAGCCCGGACAGGCCTACCCAGGAAGCTTTCTTT
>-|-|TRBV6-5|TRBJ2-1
CASSRQGHGANEQFF
TGTGCCAGCAGTCGGCAGGGGCATGGCGCCAATGAGCAGTTCTTC
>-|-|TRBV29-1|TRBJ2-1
CSAPHRSGSNEQFF
TGCAGCGCACCCCACAGGTCGGGTAGCAATGAGCAGTTCTTC
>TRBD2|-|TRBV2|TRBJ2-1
CASLPRRGGINEQFF
TGTGCCTCCCTCCCCCGGCGGGGGGGGATTAATGAGCAGTTCTTC
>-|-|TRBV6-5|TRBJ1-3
CAAGATIGNTIYF
TGTGCCGCGGGCGCGACGATTGGAAACACCATATATTTT
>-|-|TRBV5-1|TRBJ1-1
CASSWQGPGTEAFF
TGCGCCAGCAGCTGGCAGGGCCCTGGCACTGAAGCTTTCTTT
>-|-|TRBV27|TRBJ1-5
CASSSRSRDQPQHF
TGTGCCAGCAGTTCCCGGTCTCGGGATCAGCCCCAGCATTTT
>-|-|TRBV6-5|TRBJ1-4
CASITEGSNEKLFF
TGTGCCAGCATTACTGAGGGTTCAAATGAAAAACTGTTTTTT
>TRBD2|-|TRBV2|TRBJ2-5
CASKETELAGGIGETQYF
TGTGCCAGCAAAGAGACGGAACTAGCGGGAGGTATTGGAGAGACCCAGTACTTC
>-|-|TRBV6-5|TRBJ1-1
CASRKQINTEAFF
TGTGCCAGCAGAAAACAGATTAACACTGAAGCTTTCTTT
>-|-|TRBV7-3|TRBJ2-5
CASSLLAQETQYF
TGTGCCAGCAGCCTACTAGCTCAAGAGACCCAGTACTTC
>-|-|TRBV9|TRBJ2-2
CASSDTPGELRTGELFF
TGTGCCAGCAGCGACACCCCGGGGGAGCTACGGACCGGGGAGCTGTTTTTT
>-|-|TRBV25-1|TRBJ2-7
CASSERATSGQYF
TGTGCCAGCAGTGAGAGGGCGACCTCGGGGCAGTACTTC
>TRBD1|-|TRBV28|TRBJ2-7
CASKGAGDLREQYF
TGTGCCAGTAAGGGGGCAGGTGACCTACGCGAGCAGTACTTC
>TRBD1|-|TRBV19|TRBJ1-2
CASTRDSYYGYTF
TGTGCCAGTACCCGGGACAGTTACTATGGCTACACCTTC
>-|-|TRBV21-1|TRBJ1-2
CASSSRTPPNYGYTF
TGTGCCAGCAGCTCCCGGACACCTCCTAACTATGGCTACACCTTC
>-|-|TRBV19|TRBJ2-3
CASSMGLTDTQYF
TGTGCCAGTAGTATGGGGCTCACAGATACGCAGTATTTT
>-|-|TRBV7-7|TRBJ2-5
CASSLGADFQETQYF
TGTGCTAGCAGCTTAGGAGCCGACTTCCAAGAGACCCAGTACTTC
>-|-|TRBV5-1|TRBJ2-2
CASSLGGLENTGELFF
TGCGCCAGCAGCTTGGGCGGTCTTGAGAACACCGGGGAGCTGTTTTTT
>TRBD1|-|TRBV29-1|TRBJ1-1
CSVVDRVVGTEAFF
TGCAGCGTTGTGGACAGGGTTGTTGGCACTGAAGCTTTCTTT
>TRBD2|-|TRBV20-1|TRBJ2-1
CSASQVAGGRGEQFF
TGCAGTGCTAGTCAGGTGGCGGGAGGGAGGGGTGAGCAGTTCTTC
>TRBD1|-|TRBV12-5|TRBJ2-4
CASVDRDRKNIQYF
TGTGCTAGTGTTGACCGGGACAGAAAGAACATTCAGTACTTC
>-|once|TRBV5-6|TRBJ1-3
CASSLAGSASGNTIYF
TGTGCCAGCAGCTTGGCCGGGAGTGCATCTGGAAACACCATATATTTT
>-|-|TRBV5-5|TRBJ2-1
CASSPWRRSRSYNEQFF
TGTGCCAGCAGCCCTTGGAGGAGGAGTAGGTCCTACAATGAGCAGTTCTTC
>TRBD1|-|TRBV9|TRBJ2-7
CASSPRDRGYEQYF
TGTGCCAGCAGCCCCCGGGACAGGGGTTACGAGCAGTACTTC
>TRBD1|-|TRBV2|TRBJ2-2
CASSNTGGGELFF
TGTGCCAGCAGTAATACAGGGGGCGGGGAGCTGTTTTTT
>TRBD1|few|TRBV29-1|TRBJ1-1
CSVSPGGNPNTEAFF
TGCAGCGTTAGTCCAGGGGGGAATCCCAACACTGAAGCTTTCTTT
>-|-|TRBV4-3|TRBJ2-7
CASSQGLQGGYEQYF
TGCGCCAGCAGCCAAGGGTTACAGGGTGGGTACGAGCAGTACTTC
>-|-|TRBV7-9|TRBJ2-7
CASSFSSPLYEQYF
TGTGCCAGCAGCTTCAGTTCTCCGCTCTACGAGCAGTACTTC
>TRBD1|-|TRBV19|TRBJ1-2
CASSIRQGTIYGYTF
TGTGCCAGTAGTATCCGACAGGGGACCATCTATGGCTACACCTTC
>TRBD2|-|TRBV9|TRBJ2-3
CASSDPSGRGTDTQYF
TGTGCCAGCAGCGACCCCAGCGGGAGAGGCACAGATACGCAGTATTTT
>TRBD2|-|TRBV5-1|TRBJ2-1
CASSPMTSGIYNEQFF
TGCGCCAGCAGCCCGATGACTAGCGGGATCTACAATGAGCAGTTCTTC
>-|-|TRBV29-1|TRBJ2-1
CSVDLPGSYNEQFF
TGCAGCGTTGACCTCCCTGGGAGCTACAATGAGCAGTTCTTC
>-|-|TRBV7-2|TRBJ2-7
CASSPGGLGEQYF
TGTGCCAGCAGCCCGGGGGGCCTGGGGGAGCAGTACTTC
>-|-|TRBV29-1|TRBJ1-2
CSLYGQGQAYGYTF
TGCAGCCTGTACGGGCAGGGGCAGGCCTATGGCTACACCTTC
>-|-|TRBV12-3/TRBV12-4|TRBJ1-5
CASSLTGQPQHF
TGTGCCAGCAGTTTAACAGGTCAGCCCCAGCATTTT
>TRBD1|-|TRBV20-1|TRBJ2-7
CSAPTGNGQYF
TGCAGTGCCCCGACAGGGAACGGGCAGTACTTC
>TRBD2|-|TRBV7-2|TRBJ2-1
CASSLGGRAAYNEQFF
TGTGCCAGCAGCTTAGGCGGGAGGGCCGCCTACAATGAGCAGTTCTTC
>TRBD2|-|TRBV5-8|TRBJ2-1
CALQAGLAGYNEQFF
TGTGCCCTTCAAGCGGGCCTAGCGGGCTACAATGAGCAGTTCTTC
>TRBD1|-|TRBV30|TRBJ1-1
CAWNLDRGQNTEAFF
TGTGCCTGGAACCTTGACAGGGGACAGAACACTGAAGCTTTCTTT
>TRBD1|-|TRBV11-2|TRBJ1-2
CASSQGAQSTYGYTF
TGTGCCAGCAGCCAGGGGGCCCAAAGTACCTATGGCTACACCTTC